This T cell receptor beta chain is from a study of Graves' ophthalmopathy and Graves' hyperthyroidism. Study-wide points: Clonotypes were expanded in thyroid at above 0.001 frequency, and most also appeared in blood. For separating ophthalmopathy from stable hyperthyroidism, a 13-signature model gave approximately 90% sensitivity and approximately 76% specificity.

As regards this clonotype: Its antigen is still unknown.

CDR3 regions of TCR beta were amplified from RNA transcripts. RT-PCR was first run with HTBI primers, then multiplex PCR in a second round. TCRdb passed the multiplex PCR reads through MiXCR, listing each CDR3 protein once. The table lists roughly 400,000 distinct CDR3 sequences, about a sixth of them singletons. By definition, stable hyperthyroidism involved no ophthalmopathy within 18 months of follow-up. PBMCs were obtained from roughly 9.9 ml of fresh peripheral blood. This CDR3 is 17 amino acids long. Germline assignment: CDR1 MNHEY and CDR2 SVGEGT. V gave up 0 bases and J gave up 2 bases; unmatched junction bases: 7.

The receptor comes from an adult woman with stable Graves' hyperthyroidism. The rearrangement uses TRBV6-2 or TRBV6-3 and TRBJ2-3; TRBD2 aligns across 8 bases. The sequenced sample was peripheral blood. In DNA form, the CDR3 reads TGTGCCAGCAGTTACTCGAAACGGGAGGGTGACACAGATACGCAGTATTTT. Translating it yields CASSYSKREGDTDTQYF.